The 30 T cell receptor beta chains given below trace back to one sample, sequenced in a study of T cells after yellow fever vaccination. TCRdb fed the 5' RACE reads into MiXCR, producing one record per CDR3 protein. The table shows some 260,000 distinct CDR3 sequences, with 5.2% occurring only once. The material sequenced was CD4+ T cells sorted from PBMCs, taken on the day of the yellow fever booster vaccination. These receptors were collected from a man aged 18 to 30 who received the YFV17D yellow fever vaccine.

This clonotype has a handful of counts. The chain uses TRBV5-4 and TRBJ1-2, with TRBD1 matching over 7 bases. Trimming at V came to 4 bases and at J to 6 bases, leaving 6 bases not matched to a gene. The CDR3 is made up of 13 amino acids. Germline-derived CDR1 and CDR2 are SGHNT and YYREEE (reference sequence). CDR3 nucleotide sequence: TGTGCCAGCAGCCCGGGACAGAGCAATGGCTACACCTTC. This translates into CASSPGQSNGYTF.

The V and J genes are TRBV5-1 and TRBJ2-2, with 8 nucleotides matching TRBD2. Per the germline V gene, CDR1 is SGHRS and CDR2 is YFSETQ. After removal of 5 bases from V and 9 bases from J, the junction contained 9 bases not matched to a gene. The CDR3 covers 14 residues. The chain's CDR3 is CASRRTGGPRELFF. The CDR3 DNA follows: TGCGCCAGCAGACGAACGGGGGGGCCTCGGGAGCTGTTTTTT.

This clonotype was counted a few times. This chain joins TRBV10-2 and TRBJ2-5, with TRBD2 matching over 13 bases. CDR1 is WSHSY, CDR2 SAAADI, per germline. This CDR3 comprises 16 residues. The V gene end was trimmed by 3 bases and the J gene end by 1 base; junction bases not matched to a gene: 2. CDR3 residues: CASSDRLAGGQETQYF. CDR3 sequence (DNA): TGCGCCAGCAGTGATAGACTAGCGGGGGGCCAAGAGACCCAGTACTTC.

The chain is built from TRBV20-1 and TRBJ1-2, with no clear D. The CDR3 consists of 13 residues. The germline V gene encodes CDR1 DFQATT and CDR2 SNEGSKA (reference sequence). V lost 6 bases, J lost 4 bases, and 15 bases lay in between. DNA for the CDR3: TGCAGTGCCCCACGCCGGGAGGGCTATGGCTACACCTTC. Translated: CSAPRREGYGYTF.

This clonotype was counted a few times. The chain couples TRBV12-3 or TRBV12-4 to TRBJ2-2, with D perhaps being TRBD1 or TRBD2 (6 bases each). The CDR3 sequence is 18 residues long. The germline V and J ends were trimmed by 6 bases and 5 bases, with 25 bases remaining between them. CDR3 bases: TGTGCCAGCAGACCAACCATGTGGTACAGGGCGGGAACCGGGGAGCTGTTTTTT. This gives the protein CASRPTMWYRAGTGELFF.

The chain is built from TRBV18 and TRBJ1-1; TRBD1 might be the D (5 bases). CDR3 length: 16 amino acids. Trimming removed 1 base at V and 4 bases at J, with 16 bases between. Germline CDR1 and CDR2: KGHSH and LQKENI. Here the CDR3 reads CASSPQDILDGTEAFF. The CDR3 bases are TGTGCCAGCTCACCACAGGACATCCTGGATGGCACTGAAGCTTTCTTT.

The rearrangement links TRBV6-5 to TRBJ2-5; D uncertain. Trimming pared 6 bases from V and 5 bases from J, leaving 13 bases between. The CDR3 runs 13 residues. In germline, CDR1 is MNHEY, CDR2 SVGAGI. The CDR3 coding sequence is TGTGCCAGCAGGGCCGTAGGAGCGGAGACCCAGTACTTC. Protein: CASRAVGAETQYF.

V usage is TRBV12-3 or TRBV12-4 and J usage is TRBJ1-5; 7 nucleotides agree with TRBD1. The CDR3 is 16 amino acids. With 2 bases clipped from V and 3 bases from J, the junction kept 7 bases outside the gene matches. CDR3 DNA: TGTGCCAGCAGTTTACTATCAGGGGGGAACAATCAGCCCCAGCATTTT. It codes for CASSLLSGGNNQPQHF.

This clonotype came up a few times. The chain couples TRBV5-1 to TRBJ1-4, with D hard to call. Germline CDR1 SGHRS, CDR2 YFSETQ. V shed 0 bases and J shed 3 bases, with 9 bases lying between them. The CDR3 contains 15 residues. CDR3 protein: CASSLVASANEKLFF. The DNA for the CDR3 is TGCGCCAGCAGCTTGGTCGCGTCGGCTAATGAAAAACTGTTTTTT.

This chain links TRBV7-2 with TRBJ2-3, with D possibly called TRBD1 or TRBD2 (6 bases each). CDR1 and CDR2 from the germline V gene are SGHTA and FQGNSA. The CDR3 spans 15 residues. The germline V and J ends were trimmed by 2 bases and 3 bases, with 12 bases remaining between them. The CDR3 loop reads CASSLLGGGTDTQYF. The CDR3 DNA reads TGTGCCAGCAGCTTACTGGGGGGCGGGACAGATACGCAGTATTTT.

The chain has TRBV20-1 and TRBJ2-3; D gene ambiguous. Germline V lookup: CDR1 DFQATT, CDR2 SNEGSKA (reference sequence). Between the trimmed V and J ends, which lost 3 bases and 0 bases, there was a span of 10 bases. The CDR3 runs 14 residues. CDR3 region: CSARWRASTDTQYF. CDR3 sequence (DNA): TGCAGTGCTAGGTGGCGAGCGAGCACAGATACGCAGTATTTT.

The gene calls are TRBV27 and TRBJ2-1; TRBD2 agrees at 14 bases. In germline, CDR1 is MNHEY, CDR2 SMNVEV (reference sequence). The length of the CDR3 is 18 residues. Trimming took 4 bases from V and 6 from J; bases not matched to a gene: 11. This CDR3 reads CASSSPTSGGAFGNEQFF. CDR3 nucleotides: TGTGCCAGCAGTTCTCCGACTAGCGGGGGGGCATTTGGCAATGAGCAGTTCTTC.

The gene calls are TRBV7-3 and TRBJ2-3; a weak D match, TRBD2 (6 bases). Germline V lookup: CDR1 SGHTA, CDR2 FQGTGA. The CDR3 totals 15 residues. Trimming pared 1 base from V and 2 bases from J, leaving 10 bases between. CDR3: CASSLNRGTTDTQYF. CDR3 bases: TGTGCCAGCAGCTTAAATCGGGGGACCACAGATACGCAGTATTTT.

This clonotype has just a few counts. The chain links TRBV28 to TRBJ1-2, with 7 bases fitting TRBD1. The CDR3 loop spans 15 amino acids. Germline CDR1 reads MDHEN; CDR2 reads SYDVKM. J lost 4 bases, V lost 6 bases, and 11 bases had no gene match. The CDR3 nucleotides read TGTGCCAGCAGCCCCCAAACCGGGACAGTCTATGGCTACACCTTC. Protein: CASSPQTGTVYGYTF.

The table lists this clonotype with a few counts. The V call is TRBV7-2, the J call TRBJ2-7; D remains unclear. The V and J ends lost 6 bases and 0 bases respectively, with 9 bases between them. The CDR3 consists of 13 residues. Germline loops: CDR1 SGHTA, CDR2 FQGNSA. CDR3 sequence (DNA): TGTGCCAGCAGTTATGGTCCCTCCTACGAGCAGTACGTC. Protein: CASSYGPSYEQYV.

This clonotype was observed at least ten times. The chain is built from TRBV5-1 and TRBJ2-1, with TRBD1 as a possible D gene (6 bases). Germline loops: CDR1 SGHRS, CDR2 YFSETQ. The V gene lost 4 bases and the J gene lost 1 base, with 15 bases spanning the gap. The CDR3 extends over 16 amino acids. Here the CDR3 reads CASSPRLGGSYNEQFF. CDR3 DNA: TGCGCCAGCAGCCCTCGGTTAGGGGGTTCCTACAATGAGCAGTTCTTC.

In this sample, this clonotype turned up many times. V is TRBV15 and J is TRBJ2-1; weak D call: TRBD2 (5 bases). Germline CDR1 and CDR2: LNHNV and YYDKDF (reference sequence). The CDR3 sequence is 13 residues long. The V gene lost 3 bases and the J gene lost 7 bases, with 10 bases spanning the gap. The CDR3 sequence is CATSRRGWNEQFF. The CDR3 coding sequence is TGTGCCACCAGCAGGAGAGGGTGGAATGAGCAGTTCTTC.

V and J are TRBV19 and TRBJ2-2; no definite D call. Trimming took 5 bases from V and 7 from J, leaving 8 bases between them. From germline, CDR1 is LNHDA and CDR2 SQIVND (reference sequence). This CDR3 region has 12 residues. DNA of the CDR3: TGTGCCAGTAGTCCCCTCGACGGGGAGCTGTTTTTT. Its protein is CASSPLDGELFF.

The rearrangement links TRBV20-1 to TRBJ2-3; no clear D gene. Germline V CDR1 and CDR2: DFQATT, SNEGSKA (reference sequence). The CDR3 runs to 13 residues. Trimming removed 6 bases at V and 0 bases at J, with 10 bases between. Here the CDR3 DNA reads TGCAGTGCCAGGTTACCTAGCACAGATACGCAGTATTTT. It encodes CSARLPSTDTQYF.

Many counts were recorded for this clonotype. The V gene is TRBV6-1, the J gene TRBJ2-2; no definite D call. The germline V gene encodes CDR1 MNHNS and CDR2 SASEGT. The length of the CDR3 is 14 residues. Trimming shortened V by 8 bases and J by 6 bases, and 16 bases separated the two germline ends. The CDR3 bases are TGTGCCAGCCTAGATTTATGGGCGTCCGGGGAGCTGTTTTTT. Encoded protein: CASLDLWASGELFF.

This clonotype showed up many times. V and J are TRBV5-1 and TRBJ2-7; maybe TRBD2 (6 bases). V lost 4 bases to trimming and J lost 3 bases, with 17 bases between them. The CDR3 spans 15 residues. CDR1 and CDR2 (germline): SGHRS, YFSETQ. CDR3 in DNA: TGCGCCAGCAGCCGCGGGACGTCGGGGGACTACGAGCAGTACTTC. This encodes CASSRGTSGDYEQYF.

The rearrangement uses TRBV20-1 and TRBJ2-5, with 9 positions matching TRBD2. The junction had 4 bases not matched to a gene; V was cut back by 4 bases and J by 1 base. The CDR3 sequence is 14 residues long. Per germline, CDR1 DFQATT and CDR2 SNEGSKA (reference sequence). This CDR3 reads CSAMRAGGQETQYF. CDR3 DNA sequence: TGCAGTGCTATGAGAGCGGGGGGCCAAGAGACCCAGTACTTC.

The CDR3 region is CASSYLSVGSITEAFF. CDR3 DNA: TGTGCCAGCAGTTACCTCTCCGTTGGGAGTATAACTGAAGCTTTCTTT. The genes are TRBV6-5 and TRBJ1-1, with no clear D. The CDR3 runs 16 residues. The ends were cut back, 2 bases at V and 5 bases at J, with 18 bases in the middle. Germline CDR1 MNHEY, CDR2 SVGAGI.

The chain recombines TRBV5-5 with TRBJ1-4, with 7 bases lining up with TRBD1. Per the germline V gene, CDR1 is SGHKS and CDR2 is YYEKEE (reference sequence). V was clipped by 4 bases and J by 12 bases; unmatched bases: 15. CDR3 length: 15 residues. The CDR3 nucleotides read TGTGCCAGCAGCCCCGGGACAGTGGGGGCTGAGGAACTGTTTTTT. Encoded protein: CASSPGTVGAEELFF.

This clonotype has ten or more counts. J is TRBJ2-5 and V is TRBV20-1; 9 nucleotides line up with TRBD1. The CDR3 length is 14 residues. CDR1 is DFQATT and CDR2 is SNEGSKA in the germline V gene (reference sequence). V shed 3 bases and J 2 bases; nucleotides not matched to a gene: 4. DNA of the CDR3: TGCAGTGCTAGGGACGACAGGGGGCAAGAGACCCAGTACTTC. Protein product: CSARDDRGQETQYF.

This clonotype was detected ten times or more. The chain has TRBV5-1 and TRBJ2-4; no firm D call. CDR3 length: 13 amino acids. Germline CDR1 reads SGHRS; CDR2 reads YFSETQ. Trimming stripped 0 bases from V and 6 bases from J, with 7 bases between. This CDR3 reads CASSLGWGNIQYF. CDR3 coding DNA: TGCGCCAGCAGCTTGGGTTGGGGAAACATTCAGTACTTC.

This clonotype was detected a few times. The chain carries TRBV6-5 and TRBJ1-2; D is ambiguous. The germline V gene encodes CDR1 MNHEY and CDR2 SVGAGI. V gave up 7 bases and J gave up 4 bases, with 19 bases separating them. The CDR3 consists of 15 residues. In DNA form, the CDR3 reads TGTGCCAGCACTCAAGGACGCGGCAGGATCTATGGCTACACCTTC. This sequence encodes CASTQGRGRIYGYTF.

J is TRBJ2-1 and V is TRBV5-1; perhaps TRBD1 as D (6 bases). Germline CDR1 SGHRS, CDR2 YFSETQ. CDR3 size: 13 residues. Between the trimmed V and J ends, which lost 0 bases and 7 bases, there was a span of 8 bases. CDR3 residues: CASSLETGNEQFF. The CDR3 DNA reads TGCGCCAGCAGCTTGGAAACAGGGAATGAGCAGTTCTTC. Together with reference TRBV5-1 and TRBJ2-1, the CDR3 gives the full variable domain: KAGVTQTPRYLIKTRGQQVTLSCSPISGHRSVSWYQQTPGQGLQFLFEYFSETQRNKGNFPGRFSGRQFSNSRSEMNVSTLELGDSALYLCASSLETGNEQFFGPGTRLTVL.

This clonotype has at least ten counts. The chain carries TRBV20-1 and TRBJ2-7; D is unclear. The V end lost 2 bases, the J end lost 3 bases, and 11 bases lay between the germline ends. CDR3 length equals 13 residues. From germline, CDR1 is DFQATT and CDR2 SNEGSKA (reference sequence). The CDR3 protein is CSARSVLSYEQYF. The CDR3 bases are TGCAGTGCTAGAAGCGTCCTTAGCTACGAGCAGTACTTC.

This clonotype occurred a few times. V gene TRBV12-3 or TRBV12-4 combines with J gene TRBJ1-2; 8 nucleotides line up with TRBD1. V lost 5 bases and J lost 0; bases outside the gene matches: 5. This CDR3 comprises 15 residues. The CDR3 sequence: CASSLGQGPNYGYTF. In nucleotides, the CDR3 is TGTGCCAGCAGTCTAGGACAGGGACCTAACTATGGCTACACCTTC.